This TCR beta chain was identified in a study of T-cell memory formation after mild COVID-19. TCRdb used MiXCR to reprocess the 5' RACE reads, holding one entry per CDR3 protein. The table has roughly 600,000 distinct CDR3 sequences, roughly 17% seen once. This clonotype appeared many times. Deletions cut 4 bases from V and 0 bases from J, with 11 bases between. CDR1 is SGHRS and CDR2 is YFSETQ in the germline V gene. CDR3 length equals 15 residues. This clonotype was obtained from an adult woman who had mild COVID-19 (a few samples of this study predate the infection). Cell type and time point are not known. The specimen was PBMCs or a T cell subset sorted from them (not recorded which). The rearrangement links TRBV5-1 to TRBJ1-5; D gene ambiguous. In DNA, the CDR3 is TGCGCCAGCAGCCCCCGCGGTGATAGCAATCAGCCCCAGCATTTT. Its translation is CASSPRGDSNQPQHF.